This TCR beta chain was retrieved from a study of blood T cell repertoires in COVID-19. Across the whole study: The United States, Italy and Spain provided the acute and convalescent COVID-19 samples.

CDR3 size: 16 residues. Germline-derived CDR1 and CDR2 are SNHLY and FYNNEI. V dropped 6 bases and J dropped 5; count of bases not matched to a gene: 9. Here immunoSEQ multiplex PCR was the method, and the copy in TCRdb shows in-frame clones only, minus some. This table holds more than 95,000 clones, about 90% found once. Sequences were obtained from peripheral blood. This TCR was sampled from a human donor in a cohort sampled during active COVID-19. V is TRBV2 and J is TRBJ2-2; 10 positions agree with TRBD2. CDR3 loop: CASSGAGGLRTGELFF. CDR3 in DNA: TGTGCCAGCAGCGGAGCGGGGGGGCTCCGGACCGGGGAGCTGTTTTTT.